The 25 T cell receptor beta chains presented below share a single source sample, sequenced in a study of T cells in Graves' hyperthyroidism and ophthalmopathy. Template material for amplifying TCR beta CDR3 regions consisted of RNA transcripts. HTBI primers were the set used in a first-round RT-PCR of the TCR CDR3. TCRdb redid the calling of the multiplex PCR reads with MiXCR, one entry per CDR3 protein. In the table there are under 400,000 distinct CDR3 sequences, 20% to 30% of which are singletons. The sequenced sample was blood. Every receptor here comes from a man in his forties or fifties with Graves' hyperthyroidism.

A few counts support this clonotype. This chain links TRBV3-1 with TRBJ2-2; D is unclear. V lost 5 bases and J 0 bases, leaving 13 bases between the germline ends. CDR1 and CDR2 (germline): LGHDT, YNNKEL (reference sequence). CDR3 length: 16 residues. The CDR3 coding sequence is TGTGCCAGCAGCTCACCACCCCCTCCGAACACCGGGGAGCTGTTTTTT. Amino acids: CASSSPPPPNTGELFF.

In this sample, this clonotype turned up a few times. Here the CDR3 DNA reads TGCGCCAGCAGCTCCGGCACAGGGTGGGCAGATACGCAGTATTTT. It codes for CASSSGTGWADTQYF. This chain uses TRBV5-1 with TRBJ2-3, with a possible D match to TRBD1 (6 bases). Germline V gives CDR1 SGHRS, CDR2 YFSETQ. The CDR3 runs to 15 residues. Trimming removed 3 bases from V and 4 bases from J, with 15 bases in between.

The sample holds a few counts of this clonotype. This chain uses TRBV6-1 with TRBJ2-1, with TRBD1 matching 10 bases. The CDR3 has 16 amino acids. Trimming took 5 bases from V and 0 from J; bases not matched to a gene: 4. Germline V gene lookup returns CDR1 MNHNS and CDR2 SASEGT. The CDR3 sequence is CASSFRTGGSYNEQFF. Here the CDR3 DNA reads TGTGCCAGCAGTTTCAGGACAGGGGGCTCCTACAATGAGCAGTTCTTC.

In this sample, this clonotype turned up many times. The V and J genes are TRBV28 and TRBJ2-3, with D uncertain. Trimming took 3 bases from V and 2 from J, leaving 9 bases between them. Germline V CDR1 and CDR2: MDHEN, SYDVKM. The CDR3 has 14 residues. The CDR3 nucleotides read TGTGCCAGCAGTTTCCACCCAGCCACAGATACGCAGTATTTT. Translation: CASSFHPATDTQYF.

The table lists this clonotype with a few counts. CDR3 sequence (DNA): TGCGCCAGCAGCTTGGAAGTTCTGGGCTACACTGAAGCTTTCTTT. Residues: CASSLEVLGYTEAFF. The chain links TRBV5-1 to TRBJ1-1; no firm D call. The V end was cut by 0 bases, the J end by 3 bases, with 12 bases between. This CDR3 spans 15 amino acids. Germline V gives CDR1 SGHRS, CDR2 YFSETQ.

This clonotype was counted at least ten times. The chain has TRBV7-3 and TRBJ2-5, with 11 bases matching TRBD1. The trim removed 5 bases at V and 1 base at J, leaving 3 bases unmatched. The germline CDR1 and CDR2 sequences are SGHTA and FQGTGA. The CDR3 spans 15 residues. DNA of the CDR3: TGTGCCAGCAGCCTCGGGACAGGGGGCCAAGAGACCCAGTACTTC. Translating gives CASSLGTGGQETQYF. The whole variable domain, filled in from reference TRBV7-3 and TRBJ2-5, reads GAGVSQTPSNKVTEKGKYVELRCDPISGHTALYWYRQSLGQGPEFLIYFQGTGAADDSGLPNDRFFAVRPEGSVSTLKIQRTERGDSAVYLCASSLGTGGQETQYFGPGTRLLVL.

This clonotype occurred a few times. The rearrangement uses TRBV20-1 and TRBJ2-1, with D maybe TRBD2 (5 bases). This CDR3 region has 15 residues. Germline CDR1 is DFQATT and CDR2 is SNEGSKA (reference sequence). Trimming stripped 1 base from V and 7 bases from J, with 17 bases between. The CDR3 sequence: CSARVRGREQNEQFF. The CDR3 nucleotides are TGCAGTGCTAGAGTCCGAGGGAGAGAACAAAATGAGCAGTTCTTC.

In nucleotides, the CDR3 is TGTGCCAGCAGTCATTTCGGGACAGGCCCCTACGAGCAGTACTTC. This translates into CASSHFGTGPYEQYF. The chain has TRBV7-2 and TRBJ2-7, with 8 bases identical to TRBD1. Trimming took 6 bases from V and 2 from J; bases not matched to a gene: 9. There are 15 residues in the CDR3. CDR1 is SGHTA and CDR2 is FQGNSA in the germline V gene. Looking up the rest from reference TRBV7-2 and TRBJ2-7 gives the full variable domain: GAGVSQSPSNKVTEKGKDVELRCDPISGHTALYWYRQSLGQGLEFLIYFQGNSAPDKSGLPSDRFSAERTGGSVSTLTIQRTQQEDSAVYLCASSHFGTGPYEQYFGPGTRLTVT.

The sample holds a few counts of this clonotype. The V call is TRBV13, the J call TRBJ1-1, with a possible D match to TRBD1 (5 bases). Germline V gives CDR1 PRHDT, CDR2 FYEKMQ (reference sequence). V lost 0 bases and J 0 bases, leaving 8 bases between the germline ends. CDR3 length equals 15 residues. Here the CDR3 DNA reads TGTGCCAGCAGCTTAGGTAGGGGCATGAACACTGAAGCTTTCTTT. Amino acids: CASSLGRGMNTEAFF.

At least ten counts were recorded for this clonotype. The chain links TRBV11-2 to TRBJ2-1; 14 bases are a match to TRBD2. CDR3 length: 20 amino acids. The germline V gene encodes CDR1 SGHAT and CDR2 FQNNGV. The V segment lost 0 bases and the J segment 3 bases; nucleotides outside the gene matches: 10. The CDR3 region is CASSLEPTGTSGSIYNEQFF. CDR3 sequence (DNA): TGTGCCAGCAGCTTAGAGCCAACCGGGACTAGCGGGAGTATCTACAATGAGCAGTTCTTC.

The CDR3 loop reads CSARDLREGIVTQYF. The CDR3 region has the DNA TGCAGTGCTAGAGATCTGCGGGAGGGAATTGTGACCCAGTACTTC. V usage is TRBV20-1 and J usage is TRBJ2-5, with 9 bases fitting TRBD2. Losses at the gene ends were 0 bases for V and 7 bases for J; bases not matched to a gene: 9. Per germline, CDR1 DFQATT and CDR2 SNEGSKA (reference sequence). The CDR3 contains 15 residues.

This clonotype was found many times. The CDR3 bases are TGCAGTGCTAGAGATGAGGCAGGGGGCTACGAGCAGTACTTC. Its translation: CSARDEAGGYEQYF. The chain combines TRBV20-1 with TRBJ2-7; TRBD1 matches 7 bases. The CDR3 spans 14 residues. After removal of 0 bases from V and 3 bases from J, the junction contained 5 bases not matched to a gene. The germline V gene encodes CDR1 DFQATT and CDR2 SNEGSKA (reference sequence).

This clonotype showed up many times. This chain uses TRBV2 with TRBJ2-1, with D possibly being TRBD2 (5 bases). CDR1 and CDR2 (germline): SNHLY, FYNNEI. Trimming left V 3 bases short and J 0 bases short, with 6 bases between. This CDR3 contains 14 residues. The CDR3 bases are TGTGCCAGCAGTGACAGCGGCTCCTACAATGAGCAGTTCTTC. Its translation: CASSDSGSYNEQFF.

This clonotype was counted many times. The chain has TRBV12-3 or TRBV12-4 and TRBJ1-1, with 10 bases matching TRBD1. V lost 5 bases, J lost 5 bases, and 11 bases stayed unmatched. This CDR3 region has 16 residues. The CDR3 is CASSPGQGLRETEAFF. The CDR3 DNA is TGTGCCAGCAGTCCGGGACAGGGGTTGAGGGAGACTGAAGCTTTCTTT.

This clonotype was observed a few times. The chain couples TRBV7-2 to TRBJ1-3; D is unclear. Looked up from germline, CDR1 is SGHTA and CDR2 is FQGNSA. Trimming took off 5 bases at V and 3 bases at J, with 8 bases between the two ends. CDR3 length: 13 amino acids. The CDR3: CASSVDFGNTIYF. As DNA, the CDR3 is TGTGCCAGCAGCGTGGACTTTGGAAACACCATATATTTT.

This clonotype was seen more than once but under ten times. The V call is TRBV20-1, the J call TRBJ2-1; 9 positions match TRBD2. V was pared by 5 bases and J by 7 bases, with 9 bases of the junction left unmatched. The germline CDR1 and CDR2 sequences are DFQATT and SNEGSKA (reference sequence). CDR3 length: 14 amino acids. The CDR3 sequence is CSAPMAGGGNEQFF. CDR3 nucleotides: TGCAGTGCTCCGATGGCGGGAGGGGGGAATGAGCAGTTCTTC.

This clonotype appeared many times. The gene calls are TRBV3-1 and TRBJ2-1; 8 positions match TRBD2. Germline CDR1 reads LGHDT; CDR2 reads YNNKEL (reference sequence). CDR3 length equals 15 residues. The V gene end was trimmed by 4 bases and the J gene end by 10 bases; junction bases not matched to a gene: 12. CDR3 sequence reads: CASSRGSGLAAEQFF. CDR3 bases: TGTGCCAGCAGCCGAGGCTCAGGACTAGCAGCCGAGCAGTTCTTC.

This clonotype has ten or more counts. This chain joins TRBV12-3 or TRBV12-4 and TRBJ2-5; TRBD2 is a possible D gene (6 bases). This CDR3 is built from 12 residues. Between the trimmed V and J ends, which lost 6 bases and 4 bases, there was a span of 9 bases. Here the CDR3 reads CASSQAGETQYF. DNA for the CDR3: TGTGCCAGCAGCCAAGCGGGAGAGACCCAGTACTTC.

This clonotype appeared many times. In nucleotides, the CDR3 is TGTGCCAGCAGCTCGAGCGGGAGCACAGATACGCAGTATTTT. It encodes CASSSSGSTDTQYF. This rearrangement joins TRBV12-3 or TRBV12-4 to TRBJ2-3; a weak D match, TRBD2 (6 bases). CDR3 length: 14 residues. V was cut by 6 bases and J by 0 bases, with 10 bases left in between.

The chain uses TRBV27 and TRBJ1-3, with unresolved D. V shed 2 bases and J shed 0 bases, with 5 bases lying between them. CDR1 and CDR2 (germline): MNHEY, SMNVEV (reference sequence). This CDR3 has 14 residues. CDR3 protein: CASSLTNSGNTIYF. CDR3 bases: TGTGCCAGCAGTTTAACAAACTCTGGAAACACCATATATTTT.

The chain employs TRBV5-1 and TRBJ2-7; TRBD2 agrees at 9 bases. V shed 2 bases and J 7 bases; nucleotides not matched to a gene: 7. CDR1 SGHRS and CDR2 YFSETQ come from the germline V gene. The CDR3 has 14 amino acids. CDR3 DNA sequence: TGCGCCAGCAGCTTCGGCGGGAGGGCCGGGGAGCAGTACTTC. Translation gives CASSFGGRAGEQYF.

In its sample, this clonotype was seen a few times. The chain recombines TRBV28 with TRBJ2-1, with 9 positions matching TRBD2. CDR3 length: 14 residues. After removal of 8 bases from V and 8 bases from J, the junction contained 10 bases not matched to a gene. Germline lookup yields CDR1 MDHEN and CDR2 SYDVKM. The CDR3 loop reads CASHVSGRQDEQFF. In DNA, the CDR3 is TGTGCCAGCCATGTTAGCGGGAGACAGGATGAGCAGTTCTTC.

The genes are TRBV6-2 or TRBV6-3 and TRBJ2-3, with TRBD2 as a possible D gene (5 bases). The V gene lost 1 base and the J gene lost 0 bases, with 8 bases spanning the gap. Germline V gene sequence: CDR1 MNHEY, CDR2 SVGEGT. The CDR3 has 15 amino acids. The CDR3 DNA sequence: TGTGCCAGCAGTTACTTCGGGATTAGCACAGATACGCAGTATTTT. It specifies CASSYFGISTDTQYF.

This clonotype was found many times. In DNA form, the CDR3 reads TGTGCCACCAGTGACCTGGAAGAGACCCAGTACTTC. Translating gives CATSDLEETQYF. The chain carries TRBV24-1 and TRBJ2-5, with D hard to call. CDR1 is KGHDR and CDR2 is SFDVKD in the germline V gene. The CDR3 length is 12 residues. V was shortened by 4 bases and J by 3 bases, with 5 bases between the two germline ends.

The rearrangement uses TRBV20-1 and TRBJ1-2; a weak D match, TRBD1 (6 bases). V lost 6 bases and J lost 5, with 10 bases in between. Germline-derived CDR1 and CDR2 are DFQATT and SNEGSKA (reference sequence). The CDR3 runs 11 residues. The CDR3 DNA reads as TGCAGTGCGTTCACAGGGTATGGCTACACCTTC. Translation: CSAFTGYGYTF.